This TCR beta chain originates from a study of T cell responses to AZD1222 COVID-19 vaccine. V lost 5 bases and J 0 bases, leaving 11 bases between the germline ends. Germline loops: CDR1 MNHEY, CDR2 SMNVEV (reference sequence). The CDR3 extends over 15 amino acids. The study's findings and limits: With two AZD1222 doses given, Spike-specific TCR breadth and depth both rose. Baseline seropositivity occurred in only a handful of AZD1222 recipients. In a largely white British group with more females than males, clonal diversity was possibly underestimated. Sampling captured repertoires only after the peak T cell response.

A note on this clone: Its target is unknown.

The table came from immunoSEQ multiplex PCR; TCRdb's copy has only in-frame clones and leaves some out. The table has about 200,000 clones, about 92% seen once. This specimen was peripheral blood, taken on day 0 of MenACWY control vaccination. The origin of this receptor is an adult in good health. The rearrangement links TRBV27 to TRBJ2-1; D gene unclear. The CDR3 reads CASSKKGSSYNEQFF. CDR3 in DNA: TGTGCCAGCAGTAAGAAGGGAAGCTCCTACAATGAGCAGTTCTTC.